The TCR beta chain under discussion was sequenced for a study of CXCR3-negative and CXCR3-positive naive CD8 T cells. Study-level points and caveats: Surface CD5 looked about the same in the naive subsets, so the authors worked out TCR strength from TRB CDR3 properties. Compared with CXCR3-negative naive cells, CXCR3-positive naive cells showed more hydrophobic TRB CDR3s. Cryopreserved cells partially lost CXCR3 expression, and fresh PBMCs were used in most assays.

All TRB cDNA libraries came from 5' RACE performed with UMI labels. TCRdb re-called the 5' RACE reads; one entry per CDR3 protein, DNA not given. This listing includes approximately 88,000 distinct CDR3 sequences. The germline CDR1 and CDR2 sequences are SNHLY and FYNNEI. The length of the CDR3 is 14 residues. For this clonotype: Its specificity is not known.

Triplicate sorting captured 300,000 to 350,000 cells each from every CD8+ T cell subset. CD45RO-CCR7+CD27+CD95- cells counted as naive CD8+ T cells. Input material: naive CXCR3+ CD8+ T cells from blood. Subset here: CD45RO-CCR7+CD27+CD95- naive CD8+ T cells expressing CXCR3 (TNR3+). The chain is built from TRBV2 and TRBJ2-3; no DNA is available, so the TRBD1 call from TCRdb remains unchecked. The clonotype comes from a human donor in good health. Some clones in this sample may be carry-over from other donors' samples. CDR3 protein: CASSDRDQSDTQYF.